The 30 T cell receptor beta chains below all came from one sample that was sequenced in a study of blood T cell repertoires in COVID-19. The data were produced by immunoSEQ multiplex PCR, yet TCRdb's version contains in-frame clones alone and is incomplete. The table shows 290,000 or so clones, with almost 90% occurring only once. Sequencing used PBMCs or T cells enriched from blood (not recorded which). All receptors come from a woman between 18 and 30 years old with acute COVID-19.

V is TRBV5-6 and J is TRBJ1-2; TRBD1 matches at 12 bases. Germline assignment: CDR1 SGHDT and CDR2 YYEEEE. V gave up 3 bases and J gave up 3 bases; unmatched junction bases: 6. This CDR3 comprises 16 residues. CDR3 amino acids: CASSSWDRGPYYGYTF. The DNA for the CDR3 is TGTGCCAGCAGCTCTTGGGACAGGGGGCCTTACTATGGCTACACCTTC.

The gene calls are TRBV12-3 or TRBV12-4 and TRBJ2-5; D is possibly TRBD2 (6 bases). V shed 6 bases and J shed 5 bases, with 13 bases lying between them. This CDR3 spans 13 amino acids. The CDR3 DNA sequence: TGTGCCAGCAGCAAACTAGCTGGGGAGACCCAGTACTTC. It translates to CASSKLAGETQYF.

The chain combines TRBV5-5 with TRBJ1-2; the match to TRBD1 covers 8 bases. Trimming took 1 base from V and 7 from J; bases not matched to a gene: 9. CDR3 length equals 15 residues. The germline V gene has CDR1 SGHKS and CDR2 YYEKEE (reference sequence). The DNA for the CDR3 is TGTGCCAGCAGCTTGAATGACCGCACAGGGGGTGGCTACACCTTC. The encoded protein is CASSLNDRTGGGYTF.

This chain joins TRBV11-2 and TRBJ1-6; tentatively, D is TRBD1 (5 bases). Germline CDR1 reads SGHAT; CDR2 reads FQNNGV. Trimming removed 1 base at V and 7 bases at J, with 11 bases between. The CDR3 consists of 15 residues. The CDR3 loop is CASSLGRGRNSPLHF. CDR3 in DNA: TGTGCCAGCAGCTTAGGGCGGGGGAGGAATTCACCCCTCCACTTT.

J is TRBJ1-4 and V is TRBV2; D is undetermined. The CDR3 sequence is 13 residues long. Germline CDR1 and CDR2: SNHLY and FYNNEI. The V and J ends lost 5 bases and 10 bases respectively, with 14 bases between them. CDR3 DNA: TGTGCCAGCAGTCAACGGGGTAACCGAAAACTGTTTTTT. Its translation is CASSQRGNRKLFF.

The rearrangement uses TRBV7-8 and TRBJ1-1; D remains ambiguous. Germline lookup yields CDR1 SGHVS and CDR2 FQNEAQ. This CDR3 contains 15 residues. The V and J ends lost 1 base and 1 base respectively, with 10 bases between them. CDR3 nucleotide sequence: TGTGCCAGCAGCTTAGGTCCGGGAGAGAACACTGAAGCTTTCTTT. This sequence encodes CASSLGPGENTEAFF.

In this sample, this clone turned up once. The V and J genes are TRBV5-1 and TRBJ2-5; tentatively, D is TRBD2 (5 bases). V shed 0 bases and J shed 5 bases, with 11 bases lying between them. The CDR3 is 14 amino acids. Germline CDR1 is SGHRS and CDR2 is YFSETQ. CDR3 sequence (DNA): TGCGCCAGCAGCTTGGCGGGGTCGGGGGAGACCCAGTACTTC. Encoded protein: CASSLAGSGETQYF.

The chain carries TRBV9 and TRBJ2-5; 9 bases line up with TRBD1. The V segment lost 4 bases and the J segment 4 bases; nucleotides outside the gene matches: 8. This CDR3 has 15 amino acids. The germline V gene encodes CDR1 SGDLS and CDR2 YYNGEE. The CDR3 DNA reads TGTGCCAGCAGCAAACGTACAGGGGGCACAGAGACCCAGTACTTC. The encoded protein is CASSKRTGGTETQYF.

The V call is TRBV5-4, the J call TRBJ2-2, with TRBD2 matching over 10 bases. The CDR3 runs 16 residues. The germline CDR1 and CDR2 sequences are SGHNT and YYREEE (reference sequence). Germline trimming cut 5 bases from V and 5 bases from J; bases unmatched to any gene: 9. The CDR3 here is CASRAGTSEVTGELFF. The CDR3 coding sequence is TGTGCCAGCAGGGCCGGGACTAGCGAAGTAACCGGGGAGCTGTTTTTT.

The CDR3 here is CASSEGSQGSSPLHF. For the CDR3, the DNA is TGTGCCAGCAGTGAAGGTTCTCAGGGGAGTTCACCCCTCCACTTT. J is TRBJ1-6 and V is TRBV6-4, with a weak D call TRBD1 (6 bases). The CDR3 consists of 15 residues. CDR1 is MRHNA and CDR2 is SNTAGT in the germline V gene. Trimming took off 3 bases at V and 9 bases at J, with 15 bases between the two ends.

The genes are TRBV7-9 and TRBJ2-1, with a tentative D call TRBD2 (5 bases). Germline lookup yields CDR1 SEHNR and CDR2 FQNEAQ (reference sequence). V lost 5 bases, J lost 8 bases, and 10 bases lay in between. The CDR3 loop spans 12 amino acids. The CDR3 spells CASSERADEQFF. CDR3 in DNA: TGTGCCAGCAGCGAGAGGGCGGATGAGCAGTTCTTC.

The J gene is TRBJ2-3, the V gene TRBV29-1, with a possible D match to TRBD1 (6 bases). The germline CDR1 and CDR2 sequences are SQVTM and ANQGSEA. The CDR3 has 13 residues. The ends were cut back, 2 bases at V and 5 bases at J, with 11 bases in the middle. CDR3 coding DNA: TGCAGCGTTGAAATCAGGGGCCTAGATACGCAGTATTTT. It translates to CSVEIRGLDTQYF.

The chain joins TRBV27 to TRBJ1-1, with D unresolved. This CDR3 has 15 amino acids. CDR1 is MNHEY, CDR2 SMNVEV, per germline (reference sequence). V lost 2 bases, J lost 0 bases, and 10 bases lay in between. As DNA, the CDR3 is TGTGCCAGCAGTTTACTAGGAGTTGTGAACACTGAAGCTTTCTTT. Its protein product is CASSLLGVVNTEAFF.

This rearrangement joins TRBV14 to TRBJ2-7; TRBD1 matches 8 bases. CDR1 is SGHDN, CDR2 FVKESK, per germline. The CDR3 is 15 amino acids. Trimming removed 1 base from V and 2 bases from J; junction bases left unmatched: 4. The CDR3 coding sequence is TGTGCCAGCAGCCAAGGCAGGGGGCACCCCTACGAGCAGTACTTC. Translating gives CASSQGRGHPYEQYF.

The chain carries TRBV7-9 and TRBJ2-5; D gene uncertain. The ends were cut back, 0 bases at V and 3 bases at J, with 8 bases in the middle. This CDR3 region has 14 residues. Looked up from germline, CDR1 is SEHNR and CDR2 is FQNEAQ (reference sequence). CDR3 amino acids: CASSLAPQKETQYF. CDR3 bases: TGTGCCAGCAGCTTAGCGCCCCAGAAAGAGACCCAGTACTTC. Looking up the rest from reference TRBV7-9 and TRBJ2-5 gives the full variable domain: DTGVSQNPRHKITKRGQNVTFRCDPISEHNRLYWYRQTLGQGPEFLTYFQNEAQLEKSRLLSDRFSAERPKGSFSTLEIQRTEQGDSAMYLCASSLAPQKETQYFGPGTRLLVL.

This chain connects TRBV28 to TRBJ2-3; 9 bases are shared with TRBD1. Germline V CDR1 and CDR2: MDHEN, SYDVKM. After removal of 5 bases from V and 4 bases from J, the junction contained 4 bases not matched to a gene. CDR3 length equals 14 residues. The CDR3 DNA reads as TGTGCCAGCAGTCCGGACAGGGGCGCAGATACGCAGTATTTT. The encoded protein is CASSPDRGADTQYF.

Points on this clone: At one boundary the junction diverges from the germline segment, which might be a read error. The rearrangement links TRBV9 to TRBJ2-1; 7 nucleotides line up with TRBD1. The CDR3 totals 16 residues. Germline loops: CDR1 SGDLS, CDR2 YYNGEE. CDR3 sequence: CASSPRQGISNNEQFF. The CDR3 DNA reads as TGTGCCAGCAGCCCCCGACAGGGAATCTCCAACAATGAGCAGTTCTTC.

The chain has TRBV7-9 and TRBJ1-1; no clear D. Between the trimmed V and J ends, which lost 4 bases and 0 bases, there was a span of 24 bases. Germline values: CDR1 SEHNR, CDR2 FQNEAQ (reference sequence). The length of the CDR3 is 19 residues. The CDR3 bases are TGTGCCAGCAGCTCCCGCCGGTCCGGTAGAACTGACATGAACACTGAAGCTTTCTTT. This sequence encodes CASSSRRSGRTDMNTEAFF.

The chain recombines TRBV28 with TRBJ1-4; 12 nucleotides line up with TRBD1. V shed 3 bases, J shed 8 bases, and the junction held 7 bases outside the gene matches. Germline lookup yields CDR1 MDHEN and CDR2 SYDVKM. This CDR3 spans 16 amino acids. The CDR3 DNA follows: TGTGCCAGCAGTTTGGGACAGGGGGCCTTTAGAGAAAAACTGTTTTTT. Protein product: CASSLGQGAFREKLFF.

The gene calls are TRBV5-1 and TRBJ2-1, with 9 bases matching TRBD2. The germline V gene encodes CDR1 SGHRS and CDR2 YFSETQ. With 4 bases clipped from V and 9 bases from J, the junction kept 14 bases outside the gene matches. The CDR3 totals 16 residues. CDR3 bases: TGCGCCAGCAGCCTACCGGGACTAGCAAAAAGGAGTGAGCAGTTCTTC. Protein: CASSLPGLAKRSEQFF.

The chain has TRBV19 and TRBJ1-2; D uncertain. Germline V lookup: CDR1 LNHDA, CDR2 SQIVND (reference sequence). V was shortened by 5 bases and J by 1 base, with 8 bases between the two germline ends. The CDR3 length is 13 residues. The CDR3 spells CASSLPRNYGYTF. The CDR3 bases are TGTGCCAGTAGTCTTCCGCGTAACTATGGCTACACCTTC.

J is TRBJ2-1 and V is TRBV7-3, with D possibly matching TRBD2 (7 bases). V was pared by 1 base and J by 10 bases, with 20 bases between. CDR3 length: 16 residues. The germline V gene encodes CDR1 SGHTA and CDR2 FQGTGA. The CDR3 region has the DNA TGTGCCAGCAGCTTAATGTCGGCGGGGGCCCAGGGGGAGCAGTTCTTC. Its protein is CASSLMSAGAQGEQFF.

The V and J genes are TRBV5-1 and TRBJ2-2; 11 positions match TRBD2. The CDR3 totals 15 residues. The J segment lost 4 bases and the V segment lost 2 bases, leaving 1 base of the junction unmatched. CDR1 and CDR2 from the germline V gene are SGHRS and YFSETQ. The CDR3 DNA follows: TGCGCCAGCAGCTTTGGGACTAGCGGCACCGGGGAGCTGTTTTTT. Residues: CASSFGTSGTGELFF.

This chain joins TRBV9 and TRBJ1-3; D remains ambiguous. The CDR3 is 16 residues long. V was pared by 4 bases and J by 2 bases, with 16 bases between. Germline CDR1 and CDR2: SGDLS and YYNGEE. The CDR3 coding sequence is TGTGCCAGCAGCCCCAACCCCGGGAGGCCTGGAAACACCATATATTTT. Translated, it gives CASSPNPGRPGNTIYF.

The V gene is TRBV9, the J gene TRBJ2-1; TRBD2 aligns across 10 bases. The trim removed 3 bases at V and 7 bases at J, leaving 10 bases unmatched. Looked up from germline, CDR1 is SGDLS and CDR2 is YYNGEE. The length of the CDR3 is 16 residues. This CDR3 reads CASSAGSGRAGNEQFF. DNA of the CDR3: TGTGCCAGCAGCGCGGGAAGCGGGAGGGCGGGGAATGAGCAGTTCTTC.

The V call is TRBV19, the J call TRBJ2-2; 7 nucleotides agree with TRBD2. CDR1 is LNHDA and CDR2 is SQIVND in the germline V gene (reference sequence). CDR3 size: 15 residues. The V gene end was trimmed by 8 bases and the J gene end by 7 bases; junction bases not matched to a gene: 13. Here the CDR3 reads CASWGGDLVVGELFF. In DNA, the CDR3 is TGTGCCAGTTGGGGAGGGGACCTCGTAGTCGGGGAGCTGTTTTTT.

V is TRBV12-3 or TRBV12-4 and J is TRBJ1-2; weak D call: TRBD1 (5 bases). Trimming pared 5 bases from V and 8 bases from J, leaving 12 bases between. This CDR3 comprises 12 residues. CDR3 sequence: CASSPTGEGYTF. CDR3 DNA sequence: TGTGCCAGCAGTCCTACGGGGGAAGGCTACACCTTC.

This chain's CDR3 is CASSRGQYNEQFF. In nucleotides, the CDR3 is TGTGCCAGCAGCCGGGGACAGTACAATGAGCAGTTCTTC. The chain has TRBV12-3 or TRBV12-4 and TRBJ2-1, with TRBD1 matching 7 bases. V lost 6 bases to trimming and J lost 4 bases; unmatched junction nucleotides: 3. The CDR3 extends over 13 amino acids.

The chain couples TRBV7-9 to TRBJ2-1; 7 nucleotides line up with TRBD2. The CDR3 totals 15 residues. Trimming removed 1 base from V and 0 bases from J; junction bases left unmatched: 0. Germline CDR1 and CDR2: SEHNR and FQNEAQ (reference sequence). CDR3 in DNA: TGTGCCAGCAGCTTAGGACTAGCCTCCTACAATGAGCAGTTCTTC. Translated, it gives CASSLGLASYNEQFF.

CDR3 loop: CASSHRGRGTDTQYF. CDR3 sequence (DNA): TGTGCCAGCAGTCACAGGGGGCGCGGCACAGATACGCAGTATTTT. J is TRBJ2-3 and V is TRBV28; 9 bases map to TRBD1. The CDR3 length is 15 residues. CDR1 is MDHEN and CDR2 is SYDVKM in the germline V gene. With V trimmed by 5 bases and J by 1 base, 4 bases remained unmatched.